The clone carrying this TCR beta chain occurred a few times. Original handling: Amplification of reference gene primers was used by the study to estimate nucleated cell counts. Assay: immunoSEQ multiplex PCR; the TCRdb copy retains only in-frame clones and omits some. That table supplies the V and J calls and clone size; D and trimming were determined from the DNA. Seen here are roughly 90,000 clones, around 86% observed once, and the top ten hold more than 15%. With V trimmed by 5 bases and J by 7 bases, 7 bases remained unmatched. Germline-derived CDR1 and CDR2 are SNHLY and FYNNEI. CDR3 size: 14 residues. The sample originates from a study of blood T cell repertoires in COVID-19. Study context: Sites in the United States, Italy and Spain provided acute and convalescent COVID-19 samples. In each case, the material was cDNA or gDNA derived from T cells, B-cell-depleted T cells, or PBMCs.

This sequence joins TRBV2 and TRBJ1-5; 8 nucleotides line up with TRBD1. Sequenced input: peripheral blood. The sequence derives from a woman at least 80 years old with active or convalescent COVID-19. The CDR3 DNA is TGTGCCAGCAGTCCCAGGGGGCAATACCAGCCCCAGCATTTT. Its translation: CASSPRGQYQPQHF.